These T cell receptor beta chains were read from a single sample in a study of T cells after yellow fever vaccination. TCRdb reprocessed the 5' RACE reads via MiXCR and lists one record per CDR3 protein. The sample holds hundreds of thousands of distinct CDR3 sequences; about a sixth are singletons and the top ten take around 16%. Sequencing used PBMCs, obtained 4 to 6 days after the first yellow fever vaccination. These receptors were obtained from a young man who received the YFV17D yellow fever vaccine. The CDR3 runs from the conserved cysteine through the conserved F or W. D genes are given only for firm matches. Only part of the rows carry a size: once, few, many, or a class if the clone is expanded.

CASSDWGAQTF	TGTGCCAGCAGCGATTGGGGGGCGCAAACCTTC	.	TRBJ1-2	TRBV9	.
CASSDGTTTGELFF	TGTGCCAGCAGCGATGGGACCACCACCGGGGAGCTGTTTTTT	.	TRBJ2-2	TRBV9	.
CATGTGGQTGELFF	TGTGCCACAGGCACGGGAGGGCAGACCGGGGAGCTGTTTTTT	.	TRBJ2-2	TRBV6-2/TRBV6-3	TRBD2
CASRSGGGPDTQYF	TGCGCCAGTCGGAGCGGGGGGGGACCAGATACGCAGTATTTT	few	TRBJ2-3	TRBV5-1	TRBD2
CASSRDRRGTDTQYF	TGTGCCAGCAGCAGAGACCGGCGGGGTACAGATACGCAGTATTTT	.	TRBJ2-3	TRBV12-3/TRBV12-4	.
CASNQGGLNTEAFF	TGCGCCAGCAATCAAGGCGGATTGAACACTGAAGCTTTCTTT	few	TRBJ1-1	TRBV5-1	.
CASSFIFSGNTIYF	TGTGCCAGCAGTTTCATATTCTCTGGAAACACCATATATTTT	few	TRBJ1-3	TRBV12-3/TRBV12-4	.
CSAVRGAYGYTF	TGCAGTGCCGTGCGAGGGGCCTATGGCTACACCTTC	few	TRBJ1-2	TRBV20-1	.
CASSATPDRNYNEQFF	TGTGCCAGCAGCGCAACTCCGGACAGGAACTACAATGAGCAGTTCTTC	.	TRBJ2-1	TRBV9	TRBD1
CASSQGGGGNQPQHF	TGCGCCAGCAGCCAAGGGGGAGGGGGCAATCAGCCCCAGCATTTT	few	TRBJ1-5	TRBV4-3	.
CASSQWTAGDTDTQYF	TGTGCCAGCAGCCAGTGGACAGCGGGGGACACAGATACGCAGTATTTT	few	TRBJ2-3	TRBV3-1	TRBD2
CSARDGLDREQYF	TGCAGTGCTAGAGATGGGCTAGATCGTGAGCAGTACTTC	.	TRBJ2-7	TRBV20-1	.
CASSHGEGVTDTQYF	TGCGCCAGCAGCCATGGGGAGGGGGTCACAGATACGCAGTATTTT	few	TRBJ2-3	TRBV4-1	.
CASSLQGAEANSPLHF	TGCGCCAGCAGCTTACAGGGCGCCGAAGCGAATTCACCCCTCCACTTT	few	TRBJ1-6	TRBV5-1	.
CSAYTSGDGVETQYF	TGCAGTGCATATACTAGCGGGGACGGGGTAGAGACCCAGTACTTC	.	TRBJ2-5	TRBV20-1	TRBD2
CSDAVPEQFF	TGCAGCGACGCGGTTCCCGAGCAGTTCTTC	.	TRBJ2-1	TRBV29-1	.
CASSLAPSGVVEQFF	TGTGCCAGCAGTTTAGCTCCTTCGGGGGTAGTTGAGCAGTTCTTC	few	TRBJ2-1	TRBV27	.
CASSLFPGANQPQHF	TGTGCCAGCAGTTTATTCCCAGGGGCTAATCAGCCCCAGCATTTT	.	TRBJ1-5	TRBV27	.
CASSRRTGYNEKLFF	TGTGCCAGCAGCAGGCGGACAGGCTATAATGAAAAACTGTTTTTT	few	TRBJ1-4	TRBV7-9	TRBD1
CASTPGTDNEKLFF	TGCGCCAGCACCCCCGGGACAGATAATGAAAAACTGTTTTTT	few	TRBJ1-4	TRBV5-1	TRBD1
CASSLRDRSTDTQYF	TGTGCCAGCAGCTTACGGGACAGGTCCACAGATACGCAGTATTTT	many	TRBJ2-3	TRBV7-2	TRBD1
CASSSLRGRANEKLFF	TGTGCCAGCAGTTCTCTTCGGGGGCGGGCTAATGAAAAACTGTTTTTT	few	TRBJ1-4	TRBV27	.
CASKRWGADYGYTF	TGCGCCAGCAAGCGTTGGGGCGCGGACTATGGCTACACCTTC	.	TRBJ1-2	TRBV5-1	.
CASRTGVRVTEAFF	TGTGCCAGCAGGACAGGGGTCAGGGTCACTGAAGCTTTCTTT	.	TRBJ1-1	TRBV27	TRBD1